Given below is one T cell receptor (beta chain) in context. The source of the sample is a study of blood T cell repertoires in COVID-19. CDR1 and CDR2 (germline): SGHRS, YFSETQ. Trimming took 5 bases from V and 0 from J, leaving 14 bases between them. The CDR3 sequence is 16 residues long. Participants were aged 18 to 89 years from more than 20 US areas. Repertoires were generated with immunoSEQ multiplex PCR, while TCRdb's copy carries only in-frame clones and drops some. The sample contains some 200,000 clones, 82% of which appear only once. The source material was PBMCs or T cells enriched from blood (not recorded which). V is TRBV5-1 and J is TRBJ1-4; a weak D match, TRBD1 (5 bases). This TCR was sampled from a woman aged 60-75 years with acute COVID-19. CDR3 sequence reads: CASSSDRSSTNEKLFF. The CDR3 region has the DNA TGCGCCAGCAGTTCCGACAGATCCTCAACTAATGAAAAACTGTTTTTT. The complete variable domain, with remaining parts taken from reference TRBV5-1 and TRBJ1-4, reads KAGVTQTPRYLIKTRGQQVTLSCSPISGHRSVSWYQQTPGQGLQFLFEYFSETQRNKGNFPGRFSGRQFSNSRSEMNVSTLELGDSALYLCASSSDRSSTNEKLFFGSGTQLSVL.